Below, 27 T cell receptor beta chains from the same sample are listed, as sequenced in a study of cytomegalovirus exposure and HLA in healthy donors (TCRdb year 2017). The library was obtained by the immunoSEQ multiplex PCR assay. For the multiplex PCR, a mixture combining 60 forward primers for TCR Vbeta segments and 13 reverse primers for TCR Jbeta segments was used. TCRdb holds this immuneACCESS table with in-frame rearrangements only. Some clones are missing; in checked studies, unresolved V genes explain under half, and the rest has no known cause. The sample table records about 160,000 clones; about 81% of these occur just once. The ten largest clonotypes hold 1.5% of the sample. The sample comprised PBMCs. Every receptor here comes from a girl aged 10 to 17 in good health and CMV-seropositive.

The chain combines TRBV30 with TRBJ1-5; maybe TRBD1 (5 bases). CDR3 length: 16 residues. Trimming shortened V by 2 bases and J by 0 bases, and 14 bases separated the two germline ends. Per germline, CDR1 GTSNPN and CDR2 SVGIG (reference sequence). CDR3 loop: CAWSNRQPYSNQPQHF. The CDR3 nucleotides read TGTGCCTGGAGTAACCGACAGCCTTATAGCAATCAGCCCCAGCATTTT.

This clone occurred once. The chain is built from TRBV5-4 and TRBJ2-5, with 11 bases lining up with TRBD1. The trim removed 3 bases at V and 4 bases at J, leaving 5 bases unmatched. The germline V gene has CDR1 SGHNT and CDR2 YYREEE (reference sequence). CDR3 size: 15 residues. The CDR3 loop is CASSSRTGGLETQYF. CDR3 coding DNA: TGTGCCAGCAGCTCTCGGACAGGGGGCTTAGAGACCCAGTACTTC.

The chain has TRBV9 and TRBJ1-3, with 8 bases identical to TRBD1. V lost 2 bases, J lost 3 bases, and 4 bases stayed unmatched. Germline CDR1 is SGDLS and CDR2 is YYNGEE. The CDR3 extends over 15 amino acids. CDR3: CASSVGQGGGNTIYF. The CDR3 DNA is TGTGCCAGCAGCGTCGGACAGGGTGGTGGAAACACCATATATTTT.

This clone came up a few times. The rearrangement uses TRBV10-3 and TRBJ2-3; 10 nucleotides align to TRBD2. The CDR3 spans 14 residues. CDR1 is ENHRY and CDR2 is SYGVKD in the germline V gene. With 10 bases clipped from V and 4 bases from J, the junction kept 8 bases outside the gene matches. CDR3 nucleotides: TGTGCCACGCGGAGCGGGAGGGCCTCAGATACGCAGTATTTT. This translates into CATRSGRASDTQYF.

The V gene is TRBV6-5, the J gene TRBJ2-7, with 8 bases fitting TRBD1. V lost 4 bases, J lost 7 bases, and 3 bases stayed unmatched. CDR1 MNHEY and CDR2 SVGAGI come from the germline V gene. This CDR3 region has 12 residues. This chain's CDR3 is CASSSTGGEQYF. The CDR3 bases are TGTGCCAGCAGTTCCACAGGGGGGGAGCAGTACTTC.

This chain links TRBV6-1 with TRBJ1-4; D unresolved. V was pared by 2 bases and J by 4 bases, with 14 bases between. The CDR3 covers 16 residues. Germline V lookup: CDR1 MNHNS, CDR2 SASEGT. The CDR3 nucleotides read TGTGCCAGCAGTGAAACCCCTTACAGCATTAATGAAAAACTGTTTTTT. The encoded protein is CASSETPYSINEKLFF.

This chain connects TRBV15 to TRBJ2-2, with TRBD1 matching over 7 bases. J gave up 0 bases and V 1 base, and 2 bases lay outside the gene matches. Germline V gene lookup returns CDR1 LNHNV and CDR2 YYDKDF (reference sequence). This CDR3 has 16 residues. CDR3 sequence reads: CATSRAGTANTGELFF. CDR3 sequence (DNA): TGTGCCACCAGCAGAGCCGGGACAGCGAACACCGGGGAGCTGTTTTTT. Complete variable domain (other parts from reference TRBV15 and TRBJ2-2): DAMVIQNPRYQVTQFGKPVTLSCSQTLNHNVMYWYQQKSSQAPKLLFHYYDKDFNNEADTPDNFQSRRPNTSFCFLDIRSPGLGDTAMYLCATSRAGTANTGELFFGEGSRLTVL.

This chain's CDR3 is CASSATGGAYSSYNEQFF. DNA of the CDR3: TGTGCCAGCAGTGCCACAGGGGGCGCTTACTCCTCCTACAATGAGCAGTTCTTC. V usage is TRBV25-1 and J usage is TRBJ2-1; 9 nucleotides line up with TRBD1. CDR3 length: 18 residues. J gave up 0 bases and V 4 bases, and 10 bases lay outside the gene matches. Germline CDR1 and CDR2: MGHDK and SYGVNS.

The rearrangement joins TRBV5-8 to TRBJ2-1; 8 bases match TRBD2. The CDR3 contains 15 residues. Germline V gene data show CDR1 as SGHTS and CDR2 as YDEGEE. V was pared by 2 bases and J by 6 bases, with 7 bases of the junction left unmatched. The CDR3 reads CASSLGGRYGNEQFF. The DNA of the CDR3 is TGTGCCAGCAGCTTAGGCGGGAGGTATGGCAATGAGCAGTTCTTC.

This clone came up once. J is TRBJ2-2 and V is TRBV5-1; TRBD2 agrees at 11 bases. From germline, CDR1 is SGHRS and CDR2 YFSETQ. V gave up 4 bases and J gave up 5 bases; unmatched junction bases: 4. The CDR3 is made up of 15 amino acids. In DNA, the CDR3 is TGCGCCAGCAGCACCACTAGCGGGGGAACCGGGGAGCTGTTTTTT. Amino acid sequence: CASSTTSGGTGELFF.

The V gene is TRBV9, the J gene TRBJ1-3; D uncertain. The CDR3 is 15 residues long. V was clipped by 0 bases and J by 0 bases, with 7 bases between them. In germline, CDR1 is SGDLS, CDR2 YYNGEE. The CDR3 nucleotides read TGTGCCAGCAGCGTAGGATTACTCTCTGGAAACACCATATATTTT. Translating gives CASSVGLLSGNTIYF.

The gene calls are TRBV30 and TRBJ2-7; TRBD2 is a possible D gene (6 bases). Trimming removed 2 bases from V and 7 bases from J, with 12 bases in between. The CDR3 covers 12 residues. The V gene's germline CDR1 is GTSNPN and CDR2 SVGIG (reference sequence). CDR3 sequence: CAWSLPSGEQYF. The CDR3, as DNA: TGTGCCTGGAGTCTTCCCAGCGGGGAGCAGTACTTC.

This clone was counted between two and nine times. This CDR3 is CASSLPGQNEETQYF. In nucleotides, the CDR3 is TGTGCCAGCAGTTTACCTGGACAGAACGAAGAGACCCAGTACTTC. The chain links TRBV28 to TRBJ2-5; possible D gene TRBD1, 6 bases. CDR1 is MDHEN and CDR2 is SYDVKM in the germline V gene. V was clipped by 2 bases and J by 3 bases, with 13 bases between them. CDR3 length: 15 amino acids.

The rearrangement joins TRBV27 to TRBJ2-7; D unresolved. V was trimmed by 3 bases and J by 6 bases, leaving 6 bases between them. There are 11 residues in the CDR3. CDR1 is MNHEY, CDR2 SMNVEV, per germline (reference sequence). The CDR3 DNA reads as TGTGCCAGCAGTTTCGGAGTCGAGCAGTACTTC. This encodes CASSFGVEQYF.

This chain joins TRBV19 and TRBJ2-3; 9 nucleotides align to TRBD2. The ends lost 4 bases at V and 3 bases at J; junction bases unmatched: 5. CDR1 and CDR2 (germline): LNHDA, SQIVND (reference sequence). This CDR3 has 15 residues. CDR3 coding DNA: TGTGCCAGTAGTACATTAGCGGGAGCAACAGATACGCAGTATTTT. The encoded protein is CASSTLAGATDTQYF.

This rearrangement joins TRBV30 to TRBJ2-1; 8 positions match TRBD1. With V trimmed by 0 bases and J by 8 bases, 9 bases remained unmatched. Germline values: CDR1 GTSNPN, CDR2 SVGIG (reference sequence). This CDR3 spans 15 amino acids. CDR3: CAWSVLVAGGHEQFF. The DNA of the CDR3 is TGTGCCTGGAGTGTACTCGTCGCAGGGGGCCATGAGCAGTTCTTC.

This rearrangement joins TRBV7-8 to TRBJ2-1; TRBD2 matches 8 bases. CDR1 is SGHVS and CDR2 is FQNEAQ in the germline V gene. The V and J ends lost 1 base and 3 bases, in that order; junction bases with no gene match: 5. The CDR3 has 16 amino acids. The chain's CDR3 is CASSLEPLAGYNEQFF. CDR3 bases: TGTGCCAGCAGCTTAGAACCGCTAGCGGGCTACAATGAGCAGTTCTTC.

CDR3 sequence (DNA): TGCAGCGTTATCCAGGCGAACACTGAAGCTTTCTTT. It is translated as CSVIQANTEAFF. The V call is TRBV29-1, the J call TRBJ1-1; D is unclear. The germline V gene has CDR1 SQVTM and CDR2 ANQGSEA. This CDR3 has 12 amino acids. The V end lost 5 bases, the J end lost 1 base, and 8 bases lay between the germline ends.

This clone was seen a few times. The chain is built from TRBV10-1 and TRBJ1-3; D ambiguous. This CDR3 is built from 18 residues. V was trimmed by 1 base and J by 0 bases, leaving 16 bases between them. Germline V gene data show CDR1 as WNHNN and CDR2 as SYGVQD (reference sequence). CDR3 in DNA: TGCGCCAGCAGTGAGTTCTCTTGGGGAGACTTCTCTGGAAACACCATATATTTT. Encoded protein: CASSEFSWGDFSGNTIYF.

This chain links TRBV9 with TRBJ2-7; perhaps TRBD2 as D (5 bases). The CDR3 has 15 amino acids. V was trimmed by 0 bases and J by 3 bases, leaving 13 bases between them. Germline CDR1 and CDR2: SGDLS and YYNGEE. CDR3 amino acids: CASSVAGNLLYEQYF. The DNA of the CDR3 is TGTGCCAGCAGCGTAGCGGGGAACCTCCTCTACGAGCAGTACTTC.

This chain links TRBV13 with TRBJ2-3; TRBD1 might be the D (5 bases). The CDR3 sequence is 15 residues long. Germline lookup yields CDR1 PRHDT and CDR2 FYEKMQ (reference sequence). The ends were cut back, 5 bases at V and 5 bases at J, with 17 bases in the middle. CDR3 region: CASSRMGPLLDTQYF. The CDR3 DNA reads TGTGCCAGCAGCCGAATGGGGCCCCTGTTAGATACGCAGTATTTT.

The J gene is TRBJ2-7, the V gene TRBV5-1; D unresolved. Deletions cut 3 bases from V and 2 bases from J, with 9 bases between. Germline V gives CDR1 SGHRS, CDR2 YFSETQ. The CDR3 runs 13 residues. The CDR3 DNA follows: TGCGCCAGCAGCTCCCTTTCAGCCTACGAGCAGTACTTC. Its protein product is CASSSLSAYEQYF.

V is TRBV2 and J is TRBJ1-2, with TRBD1 matching over 9 bases. The CDR3 sequence is 13 residues long. From germline, CDR1 is SNHLY and CDR2 FYNNEI. J gave up 8 bases and V 4 bases, and 5 bases lay outside the gene matches. The CDR3 region is CASSAGTGRGYTF. The CDR3 coding sequence is TGTGCCAGCAGTGCCGGGACAGGGCGGGGCTACACCTTC. Complete variable domain (other parts from reference TRBV2 and TRBJ1-2): EPEVTQTPSHQVTQMGQEVILRCVPISNHLYFYWYRQILGQKVEFLVSFYNNEISEKSEIFDDQFSVERPDGSNFTLKIRSTKLEDSAMYFCASSAGTGRGYTFGSGTRLTVV.

The chain is built from TRBV19 and TRBJ2-7; 7 nucleotides match TRBD1. The germline V gene encodes CDR1 LNHDA and CDR2 SQIVND (reference sequence). The CDR3 contains 13 residues. With 4 bases clipped from V and 3 bases from J, the junction kept 3 bases outside the gene matches. The chain's CDR3 is CASSNRDSYEQYF. The CDR3 DNA is TGTGCCAGTAGTAACCGGGACAGCTACGAGCAGTACTTC.

The V call is TRBV28, the J call TRBJ2-5; no reliable D call. Germline V gene lookup returns CDR1 MDHEN and CDR2 SYDVKM. The CDR3 contains 12 residues. The V end lost 4 bases, the J end lost 5 bases, and 8 bases lay between the germline ends. CDR3: CASSSPGETQYF. In DNA, the CDR3 is TGTGCCAGCAGTTCCCCCGGGGAGACCCAGTACTTC.

The chain links TRBV7-6 to TRBJ2-5; tentatively, D is TRBD2 (6 bases). V was trimmed by 6 bases and J by 5 bases, leaving 13 bases between them. The CDR3 sequence is 13 residues long. The germline V gene encodes CDR1 SGHVS and CDR2 FNYEAQ. CDR3 DNA sequence: TGTGCCAGCAGTTTAACTGCGGGGGAGACCCAGTACTTC. Protein: CASSLTAGETQYF. Based on the CDR3 plus reference TRBV7-6 and TRBJ2-5, the full variable domain is GAGVSQSPRYKVTKRGQDVALRCDPISGHVSLYWYRQALGQGPEFLTYFNYEAQQDKSGLPNDRFSAERPEGSISTLTIQRTEQRDSAMYRCASSLTAGETQYFGPGTRLLVL.

This chain links TRBV7-2 with TRBJ2-1, with 14 bases lining up with TRBD2. Germline V gives CDR1 SGHTA, CDR2 FQGNSA. After removal of 2 bases from V and 4 bases from J, the junction contained 7 bases not matched to a gene. This CDR3 is built from 18 residues. CDR3 DNA sequence: TGTGCCAGCAGCTTAAGGACTAGCGGGAGGTCGCGATACAATGAGCAGTTCTTC. It specifies CASSLRTSGRSRYNEQFF.